This passage covers 16 T cell receptor beta chains from one sample sequenced in a study of shared clonotypes between healthy human individuals. Repertoires were generated with immunoSEQ multiplex PCR, while TCRdb's copy carries only in-frame clones and drops some. Found here are roughly 450,000 clones, 79% of them singletons; the top ten hold about an eighth. The material sequenced was PBMCs. The receptors derive from a woman aged 40 to 50 in good health. Some clones in this sample may be carry-over from other donors' samples.

The J gene is TRBJ2-3, the V gene TRBV6-5, with 9 bases lining up with TRBD2. The CDR3 totals 15 residues. CDR1 is MNHEY, CDR2 SVGAGI, per germline. Trimming cost V 5 bases and J 9 bases; bases outside gene matches: 12. CDR3 in amino acids: CASSRGSGRLWTQYF. CDR3 sequence (DNA): TGTGCCAGCAGTCGGGGTAGCGGGAGATTATGGACGCAGTATTTT.

V and J are TRBV28 and TRBJ2-7; D is ambiguous. V lost 6 bases and J 2 bases, leaving 14 bases between the germline ends. Germline V gene lookup returns CDR1 MDHEN and CDR2 SYDVKM. CDR3 length: 14 amino acids. The CDR3 nucleotides read TGTGCCAGCAGCGGCAGGATGGTTCCCTACGAGCAGTACTTC. As protein: CASSGRMVPYEQYF.

V is TRBV30 and J is TRBJ1-1; TRBD1 matches at 9 bases. J gave up 9 bases and V 0 bases, and 2 bases lay outside the gene matches. This CDR3 has 12 amino acids. Germline values: CDR1 GTSNPN, CDR2 SVGIG (reference sequence). CDR3 residues: CAWSVYRGQAFF. The DNA for the CDR3 is TGTGCCTGGAGTGTTTACAGGGGGCAAGCTTTCTTT.

The chain uses TRBV7-2 and TRBJ1-2; weak D call: TRBD1 (5 bases). This CDR3 spans 12 amino acids. CDR1 is SGHTA, CDR2 FQGNSA, per germline. V lost 5 bases and J 5 bases, leaving 9 bases between the germline ends. CDR3 bases: TGTGCCAGCAGCCTGACAGAGTATGGCTACACCTTC. It codes for CASSLTEYGYTF. Combining the CDR3 with reference TRBV7-2 and TRBJ1-2 gives the whole variable domain GAGVSQSPSNKVTEKGKDVELRCDPISGHTALYWYRQSLGQGLEFLIYFQGNSAPDKSGLPSDRFSAERTGGSVSTLTIQRTQQEDSAVYLCASSLTEYGYTFGSGTRLTVV.

CDR3 sequence reads: CASSQGARETQYF. The CDR3 region has the DNA TGCGCCAGCAGCCAAGGGGCCCGGGAGACTCAGTACTTC. This chain links TRBV4-1 with TRBJ2-4; D might be TRBD2 (6 bases). The V end was cut by 1 base, the J end by 12 bases, with 13 bases between. The germline V gene encodes CDR1 MGHRA and CDR2 YSYEKL. There are 13 residues in the CDR3.

This chain uses TRBV5-1 with TRBJ2-7, with TRBD2 as a possible D gene (5 bases). Trimming shortened V by 0 bases and J by 1 base, and 11 bases separated the two germline ends. CDR3 size: 15 residues. The germline CDR1 and CDR2 sequences are SGHRS and YFSETQ. The DNA for the CDR3 is TGCGCCAGCAGCTTGGGAGGGCTTCTATCCTACGAGCAGTACTTC. Its protein product is CASSLGGLLSYEQYF.

On this clone itself: One base away lies a much larger clone, so this may be a sequencing read error. Distinct nucleotide sequences in the sample also encode this CDR3. J is TRBJ2-7 and V is TRBV4-1; no firm D call. Germline-derived CDR1 and CDR2 are MGHRA and YSYEKL. CDR3 length equals 16 residues. V gave up 6 bases and J gave up 0 bases, with 18 bases separating them. CDR3 bases: TGCGCCAGCAGTCTTAGCAGGAGTAGGAACTCCTACGAGCAGTACTTC. The encoded protein is CASSLSRSRNSYEQYF.

The J gene is TRBJ2-3, the V gene TRBV28; 7 bases line up with TRBD1. This CDR3 contains 16 residues. CDR1 and CDR2 (germline): MDHEN, SYDVKM. V was pared by 3 bases and J by 2 bases, with 8 bases of the junction left unmatched. The CDR3: CASSFLDREITDTQYF. Here the CDR3 DNA reads TGTGCCAGCAGTTTCTTAGACAGGGAAATCACAGATACGCAGTATTTT.

This chain uses TRBV7-8 with TRBJ2-7; 13 bases line up with TRBD2. The CDR3 runs to 17 residues. Germline V lookup: CDR1 SGHVS, CDR2 FQNEAQ. The ends lost 5 bases at V and 2 bases at J; junction bases unmatched: 9. CDR3 protein: CASSPGLAGVSTYEQYF. The CDR3 DNA is TGTGCCAGCAGCCCTGGACTAGCGGGAGTATCCACCTACGAGCAGTACTTC.

V usage is TRBV7-9 and J usage is TRBJ2-1, with 8 bases fitting TRBD1. J lost 8 bases, V lost 5 bases, and 8 bases had no gene match. The CDR3 runs to 14 residues. Germline CDR1 SEHNR, CDR2 FQNEAQ (reference sequence). This CDR3 is CASSPEGQVYEQFF. DNA for the CDR3: TGTGCCAGCAGCCCTGAGGGACAGGTCTATGAGCAGTTCTTC.

This chain joins TRBV15 and TRBJ2-2; D gene unclear. The V end was cut by 3 bases, the J end by 4 bases, with 0 bases between. This CDR3 spans 11 amino acids. Germline V gene lookup returns CDR1 LNHNV and CDR2 YYDKDF (reference sequence). The CDR3 is CATSSTGELFF. CDR3 in DNA: TGTGCCACCAGCAGCACCGGGGAGCTGTTTTTT.

The V gene is TRBV5-1, the J gene TRBJ1-4, with D unresolved. The germline gives CDR1 SGHRS, CDR2 YFSETQ. V was pared by 0 bases and J by 0 bases, with 6 bases between. This CDR3 region has 15 residues. The CDR3, as DNA: TGCGCCAGCAGCTTGGCGAGTGCAACTAATGAAAAACTGTTTTTT. Its protein is CASSLASATNEKLFF.

The chain combines TRBV7-2 with TRBJ2-3; D possibly uses TRBD1 or TRBD2 (5 bases each). V lost 2 bases, J lost 2 bases, and 17 bases lay in between. The germline V gene encodes CDR1 SGHTA and CDR2 FQGNSA. The CDR3 is 17 residues long. CDR3 region: CASSLMSGTAYTDTQYF. CDR3 sequence (DNA): TGTGCCAGCAGCTTAATGTCCGGGACCGCATACACAGATACGCAGTATTTT.

The chain employs TRBV12-2 and TRBJ2-2. TRBV12-2 is described as a pseudogene. CDR3 length: 16 amino acids. The CDR3 DNA reads as TGTGCAAGTCGCTTAGTTAAGGGTTTTAAACCCGGGGAGCTGTTTTTT. Encoded protein: CASRLVKGFKPGELFF.

There are a few counts of this clone. This sequence joins TRBV27 and TRBJ1-1; D gene unclear. This CDR3 contains 13 residues. Trimming pared 1 base from V and 3 bases from J, leaving 6 bases between. Germline CDR1 MNHEY, CDR2 SMNVEV (reference sequence). The CDR3 region is CASSLWEDTEAFF. Written as DNA, the CDR3 is TGTGCCAGCAGTTTATGGGAGGACACTGAAGCTTTCTTT.

The V and J genes are TRBV6-6 and TRBJ1-5; TRBD1 might be the D (5 bases). Trimming cost V 4 bases and J 4 bases, with 14 bases left between them. This CDR3 comprises 15 residues. Per the germline V gene, CDR1 is MNHNY and CDR2 is SVGAGI (reference sequence). The CDR3 nucleotides are TGTGCCAGCAGTTCATTCATGGGGCAGAATCAGCCCCAGCATTTT. It is translated as CASSSFMGQNQPQHF.